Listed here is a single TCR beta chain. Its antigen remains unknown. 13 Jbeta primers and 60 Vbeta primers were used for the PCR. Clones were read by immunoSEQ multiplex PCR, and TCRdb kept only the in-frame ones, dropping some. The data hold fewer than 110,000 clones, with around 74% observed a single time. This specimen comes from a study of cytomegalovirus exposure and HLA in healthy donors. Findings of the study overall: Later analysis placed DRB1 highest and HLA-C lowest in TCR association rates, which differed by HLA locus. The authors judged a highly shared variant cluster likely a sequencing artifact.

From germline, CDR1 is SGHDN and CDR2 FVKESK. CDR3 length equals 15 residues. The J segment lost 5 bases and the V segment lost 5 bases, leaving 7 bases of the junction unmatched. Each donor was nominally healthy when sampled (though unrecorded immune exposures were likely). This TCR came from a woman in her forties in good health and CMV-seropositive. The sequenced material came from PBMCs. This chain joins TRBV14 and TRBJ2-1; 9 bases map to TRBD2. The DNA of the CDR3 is TGTGCCAGCAGCGATAAGCGGGGGGTAAACAATGAGCAGTTCTTC. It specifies CASSDKRGVNNEQFF.